This T cell receptor (beta chain) comes out of a study of blood T cell repertoires in COVID-19. Study-level information: Researchers got acute and convalescent COVID-19 samples from the United States, Italy and Spain. T cells, B-cell-depleted T cells, or PBMCs supplied cDNA or gDNA.

The CDR3 is made up of 12 amino acids. V was clipped by 3 bases and J by 6 bases, with 8 bases between them. Germline CDR1 and CDR2: SQVTM and ANQGSEA. The authors' processing: Quantification of nucleated cells was approximated via reference gene primer amplification. The repertoire was sequenced with immunoSEQ multiplex PCR; TCRdb's copy has only in-frame clones and lacks some. V and J calls and clone size are copied from that table; D and trimming were computed from the DNA. The profile shows 100,000 to 150,000 clones, around 87% of them singletons. This TCR was sampled from a man between 65 and 85 years old with active COVID-19. Material: peripheral blood. V usage is TRBV29-1 and J usage is TRBJ2-2; tentative D call: TRBD1 (5 bases). CDR3 sequence (DNA): TGCAGCGTTGATAAGGGGCCCGGGGAGCTGTTTTTT. Its translation: CSVDKGPGELFF.